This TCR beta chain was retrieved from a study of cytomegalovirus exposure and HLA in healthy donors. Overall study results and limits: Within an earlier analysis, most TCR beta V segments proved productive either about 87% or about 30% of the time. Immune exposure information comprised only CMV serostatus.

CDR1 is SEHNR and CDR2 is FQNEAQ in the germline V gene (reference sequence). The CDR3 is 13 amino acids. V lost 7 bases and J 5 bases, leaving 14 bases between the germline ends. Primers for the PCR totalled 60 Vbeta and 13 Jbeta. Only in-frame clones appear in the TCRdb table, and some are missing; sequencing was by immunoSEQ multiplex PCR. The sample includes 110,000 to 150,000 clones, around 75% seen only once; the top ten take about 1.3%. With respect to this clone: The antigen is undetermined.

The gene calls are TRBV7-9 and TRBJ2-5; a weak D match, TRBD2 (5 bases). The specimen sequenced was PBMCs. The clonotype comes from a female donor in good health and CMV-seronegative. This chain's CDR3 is CASTSRERETQYF. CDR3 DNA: TGTGCCAGCACCTCAAGGGAGCGGGAGACCCAGTACTTC.